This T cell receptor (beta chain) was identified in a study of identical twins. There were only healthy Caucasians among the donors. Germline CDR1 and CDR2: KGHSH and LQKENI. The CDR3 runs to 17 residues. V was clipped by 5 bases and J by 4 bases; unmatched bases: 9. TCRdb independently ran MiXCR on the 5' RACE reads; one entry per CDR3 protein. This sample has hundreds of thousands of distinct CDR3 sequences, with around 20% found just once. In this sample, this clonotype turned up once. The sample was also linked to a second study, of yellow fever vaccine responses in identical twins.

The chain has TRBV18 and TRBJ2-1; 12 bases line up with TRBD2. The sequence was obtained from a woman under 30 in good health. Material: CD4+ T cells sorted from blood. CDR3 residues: CASSSRGLAGSYNEQFF. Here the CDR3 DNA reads TGTGCCAGCTCATCAAGAGGACTAGCGGGATCTTACAATGAGCAGTTCTTC.